This TCR beta chain derives from a study of cytomegalovirus exposure and HLA in healthy donors. Regarding the study as a whole: There were about 160 TCR beta chains listed as cytomegalovirus-associated. A later analysis appeared to link common viral pathogens to several of the most significant clusters. Across donors, sequencing depth was assumed by presence/absence analyses to be roughly uniform.

Worth noting for this clone: What it binds is not known.

Amplification used 60 Vbeta primers and 13 Jbeta primers. Repertoires were generated with immunoSEQ multiplex PCR, while TCRdb's copy carries only in-frame clones and drops some. The repertoire includes some 150,000 clones, 85% to 90% of them detected once, and 4% to 6.5% sits in the top ten. This CDR3 is built from 15 residues. The V end was cut by 3 bases, the J end by 8 bases, with 14 bases between. The germline V gene encodes CDR1 KGHSH and CDR2 LQKENI. The receptor's source is a woman aged 25 to 39 in good health and CMV-seronegative. The sample comprised PBMCs. J is TRBJ1-6 and V is TRBV18, with D unclear. CDR3 sequence: CASSPASRADSPLHF. The CDR3, as DNA: TGTGCCAGCTCACCGGCATCGAGGGCGGATTCACCCCTCCACTTT.